A selection of T cell receptor beta chains follows, all from one sample in a study of OX40 agonist ivuxolimab in advanced cancers. TCRdb's copy holds only in-frame clones and misses some; the assay was immunoSEQ multiplex PCR. The sample includes just under 20,000 clones, 80% to 90% seen only once; the top ten take about an eighth. Sequencing used CD4+ or CD8+ T cells sorted from blood, obtained in a trial of the OX40 agonist ivuxolimab. These receptors were taken from an adult with an advanced solid tumor such as melanoma, head and neck, liver or kidney cancer. The conserved cysteine and the conserved F or W are not part of the CDR3 here. Each record gives: CDR3 protein, D gene, V gene. D genes are given only for firm matches.

CDR3aa: ASSLSGNNEQF
d_gene: NA
v_gene: TRBV19

CDR3aa: SVDRGQHNEQF
d_gene: NA
v_gene: TRBV29-1

CDR3aa: ASSLIDSYEQY
d_gene: NA
v_gene: TRBV5-4

CDR3aa: ASSYSVAGDEQY
d_gene: TRBD2
v_gene: TRBV6-5

CDR3aa: ASSDETAQF
d_gene: NA
v_gene: TRBV10-2

CDR3aa: AWSAPNFYEQY
d_gene: NA
v_gene: TRBV30

CDR3aa: ASSFPGLAAASEQF
d_gene: TRBD2
v_gene: TRBV11-2

CDR3aa: ASSEEGGYYEQY
d_gene: NA
v_gene: TRBV6-1

CDR3aa: ASSLAGLAGITDTQY
d_gene: TRBD2
v_gene: TRBV5-1

CDR3aa: ASSRTGGAFGEQF
d_gene: TRBD1
v_gene: TRBV7-9

CDR3aa: ASSQDISGNTIY
d_gene: NA
v_gene: TRBV9

CDR3aa: ASSMTVNINYEQY
d_gene: NA
v_gene: TRBV19

CDR3aa: ASSESRGSGRVTYNEQF
d_gene: TRBD2
v_gene: TRBV10-1

CDR3aa: ASSLGAGGLYEQY
d_gene: TRBD2
v_gene: TRBV5-6

CDR3aa: ASSHVPKIPGGYNEQF
d_gene: TRBD2
v_gene: TRBV4-2

CDR3aa: ASSLMTGDRYGYT
d_gene: TRBD1
v_gene: TRBV5-6

CDR3aa: SARDPEQAF
d_gene: NA
v_gene: TRBV20-1

CDR3aa: ASSVVENEQF
d_gene: NA
v_gene: TRBV9

CDR3aa: ASSPGLGNQPQH
d_gene: NA
v_gene: TRBV9

CDR3aa: ASRQQGSSGNTIY
d_gene: NA
v_gene: TRBV6-5

CDR3aa: ASSFQTGKPNGEKLF
d_gene: NA
v_gene: TRBV11-2

CDR3aa: ASSQFGSGRAYEQY
d_gene: TRBD2
v_gene: TRBV4-3

CDR3aa: ASSQGRQRGPPYEQY
d_gene: TRBD2
v_gene: TRBV4-1

CDR3aa: ATSRAPGDQETQY
d_gene: NA
v_gene: TRBV15

CDR3aa: SWAYNEQF
d_gene: NA
v_gene: TRBV29-1